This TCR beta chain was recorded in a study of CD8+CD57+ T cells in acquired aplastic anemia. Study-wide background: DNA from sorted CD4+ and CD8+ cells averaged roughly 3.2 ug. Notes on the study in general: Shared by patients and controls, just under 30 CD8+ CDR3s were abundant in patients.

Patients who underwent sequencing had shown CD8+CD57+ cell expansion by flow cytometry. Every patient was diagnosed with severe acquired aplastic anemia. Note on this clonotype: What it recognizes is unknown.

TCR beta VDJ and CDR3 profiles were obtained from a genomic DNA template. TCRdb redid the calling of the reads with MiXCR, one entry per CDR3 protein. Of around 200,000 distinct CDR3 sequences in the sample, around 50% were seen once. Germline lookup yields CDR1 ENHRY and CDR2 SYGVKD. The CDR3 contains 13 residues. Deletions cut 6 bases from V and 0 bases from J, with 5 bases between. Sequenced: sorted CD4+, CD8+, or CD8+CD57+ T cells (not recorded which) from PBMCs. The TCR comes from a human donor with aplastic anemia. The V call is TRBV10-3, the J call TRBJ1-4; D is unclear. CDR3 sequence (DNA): TGTGCCATCAGGGACTCAACTAATGAAAAACTGTTTTTT. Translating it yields CAIRDSTNEKLFF.